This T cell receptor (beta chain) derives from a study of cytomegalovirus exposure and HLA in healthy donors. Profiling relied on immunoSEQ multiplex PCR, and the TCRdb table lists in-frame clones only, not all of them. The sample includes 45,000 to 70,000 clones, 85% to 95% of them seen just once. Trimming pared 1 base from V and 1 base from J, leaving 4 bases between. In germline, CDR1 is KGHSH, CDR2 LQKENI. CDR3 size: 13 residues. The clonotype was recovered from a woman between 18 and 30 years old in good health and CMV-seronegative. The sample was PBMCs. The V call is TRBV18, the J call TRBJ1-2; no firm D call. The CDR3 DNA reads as TGTGCCAGCTCACCACTAGATAACTATGGCTACACCTTC. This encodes CASSPLDNYGYTF.